One and the same sample provided the 28 T cell receptor beta chains below, sequenced in a study of blood T cell repertoires in COVID-19. Clones were read by immunoSEQ multiplex PCR, and TCRdb kept only the in-frame ones, dropping some. The data contain 150,000 to 200,000 clones, about three quarters of them singletons. The sequenced material came from peripheral blood. The receptors come from a woman between 65 and 79 years old with acute or convalescent COVID-19.

V and J are TRBV10-3 and TRBJ2-2, with TRBD2 identical over 8 bases. Germline-derived CDR1 and CDR2 are ENHRY and SYGVKD. Trimming took 5 bases from V and 3 from J; bases not matched to a gene: 8. CDR3 length equals 16 residues. The CDR3 coding sequence is TGTGCCATCAGTTCTTCGAGCGGGAGCGACACCGGGGAGCTGTTTTTT. It codes for CAISSSSGSDTGELFF.

V gene TRBV6-6 combines with J gene TRBJ2-2; 11 bases agree with TRBD2. Germline loops: CDR1 MNHNY, CDR2 SVGAGI (reference sequence). The ends lost 6 bases at V and 8 bases at J; junction bases unmatched: 11. The CDR3 spans 16 residues. The CDR3 loop is CASRNSGRAGVGELFF. DNA for the CDR3: TGTGCCAGCAGAAATAGCGGGAGGGCCGGCGTAGGGGAGCTGTTTTTT.

The chain joins TRBV10-3 to TRBJ2-5, with 7 positions matching TRBD1. The CDR3 contains 12 residues. The germline CDR1 and CDR2 sequences are ENHRY and SYGVKD. V trimming: 6 bases; J trimming: 9 bases; junction bases outside the gene matches: 7. This CDR3 reads CAISGTERAQYF. The CDR3 DNA reads TGTGCCATCAGCGGGACAGAGAGGGCCCAGTACTTC.

The rearrangement links TRBV27 to TRBJ2-1, with 7 bases identical to TRBD1. The V segment lost 9 bases and the J segment 3 bases; nucleotides outside the gene matches: 8. This CDR3 has 14 residues. In germline, CDR1 is MNHEY, CDR2 SMNVEV (reference sequence). The chain's CDR3 is CASQKQGNYNEQFF. In DNA, the CDR3 is TGTGCCAGTCAAAAACAGGGGAACTACAATGAGCAGTTCTTC.

This clone was seen only a few times. The chain joins TRBV19 to TRBJ2-7; possibly TRBD1 for D (6 bases). Germline CDR1 and CDR2: LNHDA and SQIVND (reference sequence). The CDR3 is made up of 15 amino acids. The ends were cut back, 1 base at V and 3 bases at J, with 13 bases in the middle. The CDR3 nucleotides are TGTGCCAGTAGTATAGGGACAGACTCGTTCTACGAGCAGTACTTC. Residues: CASSIGTDSFYEQYF.

The chain carries TRBV12-3 or TRBV12-4 and TRBJ1-1; D is ambiguous. The length of the CDR3 is 13 residues. V gave up 3 bases and J gave up 5 bases, with 10 bases separating them. CDR3 bases: TGTGCCAGCAGTTTGGTCGGAGGGACTGAAGCTTTCTTT. Protein product: CASSLVGGTEAFF.

The chain recombines TRBV9 with TRBJ1-1; D call uncertain. V was trimmed by 0 bases and J by 4 bases, leaving 16 bases between them. This CDR3 has 16 residues. Germline V gives CDR1 SGDLS, CDR2 YYNGEE. The CDR3 here is CASSVALGPGGTEAFF. The CDR3 nucleotides read TGTGCCAGCAGCGTAGCTTTAGGGCCTGGAGGCACTGAAGCTTTCTTT.

This clone appeared a single time. The chain couples TRBV5-1 to TRBJ1-2, with 7 bases matching TRBD1. J was trimmed by 5 bases and V by 4 bases; bases with no gene match: 11. The CDR3 extends over 15 amino acids. Germline values: CDR1 SGHRS, CDR2 YFSETQ. The chain's CDR3 is CASSPGGTVRYGYTF. For the CDR3, the DNA is TGCGCCAGCAGCCCCGGAGGGACAGTCAGATATGGCTACACCTTC.

V is TRBV5-6 and J is TRBJ2-3, with 8 bases lining up with TRBD1. CDR1 and CDR2 (germline): SGHDT, YYEEEE. V lost 3 bases and J lost 3; bases outside the gene matches: 9. The CDR3 covers 16 residues. CDR3 DNA: TGTGCCAGCAGCTGGGACAGGACAGGGAGAACAGATACGCAGTATTTT. Protein product: CASSWDRTGRTDTQYF.

The rearrangement uses TRBV6-6 and TRBJ1-3, with D perhaps TRBD1 (5 bases). The germline V and J ends were trimmed by 5 bases and 0 bases, with 11 bases remaining between them. Germline V gene data show CDR1 as MNHNY and CDR2 as SVGAGI (reference sequence). This CDR3 comprises 15 residues. In nucleotides, the CDR3 is TGTGCCAGCAGTACAGACAGAATCTCTGGAAACACCATATATTTT. It is translated as CASSTDRISGNTIYF.

The chain employs TRBV5-4 and TRBJ2-7, with TRBD2 matching over 8 bases. Trimming cost V 4 bases and J 1 base; bases outside gene matches: 4. The CDR3 has 14 residues. Germline loops: CDR1 SGHNT, CDR2 YYREEE (reference sequence). CDR3 amino acids: CASSRGGYSYEQYF. The DNA of the CDR3 is TGTGCCAGCAGCCGGGGGGGATATTCCTACGAGCAGTACTTC.

V gene TRBV5-4 combines with J gene TRBJ2-2, with 7 bases lining up with TRBD2. The CDR3 loop spans 20 amino acids. V gave up 4 bases and J gave up 0 bases; unmatched junction bases: 18. CDR1 SGHNT and CDR2 YYREEE come from the germline V gene (reference sequence). This CDR3 reads CASSLDYGRGLGANTGELFF. CDR3 bases: TGTGCCAGCAGCCTGGACTATGGGAGGGGATTAGGGGCGAACACCGGGGAGCTGTTTTTT.

The V call is TRBV6-5, the J call TRBJ2-7; D remains ambiguous. In germline, CDR1 is MNHEY, CDR2 SVGAGI. The V end lost 7 bases, the J end lost 2 bases, and 12 bases lay between the germline ends. The CDR3 extends over 13 amino acids. The CDR3 sequence is CASIRSNTYEQYF. In DNA, the CDR3 is TGTGCCAGCATACGGTCTAATACCTACGAGCAGTACTTC.

The genes are TRBV7-9 and TRBJ1-2, with TRBD1 as a possible D gene (6 bases). Germline lookup yields CDR1 SEHNR and CDR2 FQNEAQ (reference sequence). The CDR3 has 18 residues. With 5 bases removed from V and 4 bases from J, the gap between germline ends came to 26 bases. The CDR3 DNA follows: TGTGCCAGCAGCCCGGACAGCCTCGGAGGTGGCATGGGCTATGGCTACACCTTC. Amino acid sequence: CASSPDSLGGGMGYGYTF.

The rearrangement joins TRBV6-5 to TRBJ1-2; no firm D call. The V and J ends lost 11 bases and 2 bases respectively, with 12 bases between them. The length of the CDR3 is 12 residues. CDR1 and CDR2 from the germline V gene are MNHEY and SVGAGI. Here the CDR3 reads CAAVGGNYGYTF. CDR3 nucleotides: TGTGCCGCAGTCGGCGGGAACTATGGCTACACCTTC.

V and J are TRBV3-1 (or the pseudogene TRBV3-2) and TRBJ1-6, with D uncertain. The CDR3 loop spans 13 amino acids. V lost 2 bases to trimming and J lost 10 bases, with 9 bases between them. CDR1 LGHDT and CDR2 YNNKEL come from the germline V gene (reference sequence). CDR3 loop: CASSQTVRSPLHF. DNA for the CDR3: TGTGCCAGCAGCCAAACTGTCCGCTCACCCCTCCACTTT.

This clone was found once. The genes are TRBV7-2 and TRBJ2-2; D is ambiguous. Per germline, CDR1 SGHTA and CDR2 FQGNSA. The CDR3 is made up of 14 amino acids. V gave up 1 base and J gave up 6 bases, with 9 bases separating them. CDR3 amino acids: CASSLVAPAGELFF. CDR3 bases: TGTGCCAGCAGCTTAGTCGCTCCGGCCGGGGAGCTGTTTTTT.

The chain recombines TRBV4-1 with TRBJ2-2; 10 nucleotides agree with TRBD1. The CDR3 loop spans 18 amino acids. Trimming at V came to 0 bases and at J to 4 bases, leaving 8 bases not matched to a gene. Germline CDR1 and CDR2: MGHRA and YSYEKL. The CDR3: CASSQDGVGTGATGELFF. Here the CDR3 DNA reads TGCGCCAGCAGCCAAGATGGGGTCGGGACAGGGGCCACCGGGGAGCTGTTTTTT.

The table lists this clone with a few counts. The J gene is TRBJ1-1, the V gene TRBV6-4; 10 nucleotides match TRBD1. V was clipped by 3 bases and J by 1 base; unmatched bases: 11. Per germline, CDR1 MRHNA and CDR2 SNTAGT. CDR3 length: 18 residues. For the CDR3, the DNA is TGTGCCAGCAGTGAGCAAGACAGGGGGCTGTGGGGGAACACTGAAGCTTTCTTT. Translation: CASSEQDRGLWGNTEAFF.

The chain joins TRBV4-1 to TRBJ1-5, with 11 nucleotides matching TRBD1. V dropped 6 bases and J dropped 6; count of bases not matched to a gene: 7. This CDR3 is built from 15 residues. Germline lookup yields CDR1 MGHRA and CDR2 YSYEKL. The CDR3 sequence is CASSERTGGLQPQHF. The CDR3 region has the DNA TGCGCCAGCAGTGAGCGGACAGGGGGCCTTCAGCCCCAGCATTTT.

The chain recombines TRBV21-1 with TRBJ2-4; the listed D gene, TRBD2, was not tested against the DNA. TRBV21-1 has pseudogene status. The CDR3 runs 15 residues. The CDR3 DNA sequence: TGTGCCAGCAGCAACACAAGGGACTCCAAAAACATTCAGTACTTC. It yields the protein CASSNTRDSKNIQYF.

The rearrangement joins TRBV7-9 to TRBJ1-2, with a weak D call TRBD1 (6 bases). The CDR3 covers 15 residues. Trimming pared 5 bases from V and 0 bases from J, leaving 13 bases between. The germline V gene has CDR1 SEHNR and CDR2 FQNEAQ (reference sequence). The CDR3: CASSPRTDPNYGYTF. The CDR3 DNA sequence: TGTGCCAGCAGCCCAAGGACAGACCCTAACTATGGCTACACCTTC.

This clone was recorded a few times. The rearrangement uses TRBV6-5 and TRBJ2-7, with 7 bases matching TRBD2. This CDR3 region has 15 residues. V lost 3 bases to trimming and J lost 3 bases; unmatched junction nucleotides: 8. Germline CDR1 reads MNHEY; CDR2 reads SVGAGI. This CDR3 is CASSYAGDSVYEQYF. The CDR3 DNA reads TGTGCCAGCAGTTATGCGGGAGACTCAGTCTACGAGCAGTACTTC.

The chain joins TRBV18 to TRBJ1-2, with 7 bases fitting TRBD1. The germline V gene has CDR1 KGHSH and CDR2 LQKENI. Trimming removed 1 base from V and 4 bases from J; junction bases left unmatched: 6. The CDR3 is made up of 15 amino acids. CDR3 in DNA: TGTGCCAGCTCACCACGCCAGGGGGATAGCTATGGCTACACCTTC. It yields the protein CASSPRQGDSYGYTF.

This clone was seen a single time. This sequence joins TRBV5-8 and TRBJ1-5, with D maybe TRBD1 (6 bases). This CDR3 has 16 residues. Germline V gene data show CDR1 as SGHTS and CDR2 as YDEGEE. V dropped 0 bases and J dropped 2 bases, with 12 bases sitting between them. CDR3 sequence reads: CASSLDRGAGNQPQHF. The CDR3 nucleotides are TGTGCCAGCAGCTTGGACCGGGGGGCGGGCAATCAGCCCCAGCATTTT.

A note on this clone: The sample contains more than one DNA sequence encoding this CDR3. This chain's CDR3 is CASSVQGMNTGELFF. CDR3 DNA sequence: TGTGCCAGCAGTGTGCAGGGAATGAACACCGGGGAGCTGTTTTTT. This chain links TRBV2 with TRBJ2-2; maybe TRBD1 (5 bases). The CDR3 covers 15 residues. Germline CDR1 is SNHLY and CDR2 is FYNNEI. Trimming pared 4 bases from V and 1 base from J, leaving 10 bases between.

The V gene is TRBV2, the J gene TRBJ2-5; D may be TRBD2 (5 bases). CDR1 and CDR2 (germline): SNHLY, FYNNEI. The CDR3 totals 13 residues. V gave up 5 bases and J gave up 3 bases, with 10 bases separating them. CDR3 nucleotides: TGTGCCAGCAGTCGGGATTCAAAAGAGACCCAGTACTTC. Encoded protein: CASSRDSKETQYF.

This clone was found once. The chain uses TRBV6-5 and TRBJ2-1; D ambiguous. V shed 6 bases and J shed 3 bases, with 15 bases lying between them. The CDR3 consists of 15 residues. Looked up from germline, CDR1 is MNHEY and CDR2 is SVGAGI. The CDR3 DNA follows: TGTGCCAGCAGCAGCGCTCGAAATCGCTACAATGAGCAGTTCTTC. Amino acids: CASSSARNRYNEQFF.